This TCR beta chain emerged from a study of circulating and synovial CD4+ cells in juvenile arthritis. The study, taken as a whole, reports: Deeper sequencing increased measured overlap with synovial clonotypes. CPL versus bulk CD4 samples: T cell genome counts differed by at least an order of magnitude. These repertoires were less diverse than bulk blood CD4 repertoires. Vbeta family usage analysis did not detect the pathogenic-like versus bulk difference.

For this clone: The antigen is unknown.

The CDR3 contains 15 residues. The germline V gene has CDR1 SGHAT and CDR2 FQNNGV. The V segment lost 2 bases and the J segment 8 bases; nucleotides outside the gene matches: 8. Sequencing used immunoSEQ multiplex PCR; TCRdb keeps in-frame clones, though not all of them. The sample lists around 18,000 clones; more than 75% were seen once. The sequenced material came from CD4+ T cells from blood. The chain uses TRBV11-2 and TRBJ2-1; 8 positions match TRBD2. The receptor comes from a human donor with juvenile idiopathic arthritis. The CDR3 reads CASSLIGTRGHEQFF. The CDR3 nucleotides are TGTGCCAGCAGCTTAATCGGGACTAGGGGTCATGAGCAGTTCTTC.